The rows below give T cell receptor beta chains drawn from one sample of a study of blood T cell repertoires in COVID-19. Libraries were prepared by immunoSEQ multiplex PCR; TCRdb keeps only in-frame clonotypes and omits some of them. The sample has over 30,000 clones; roughly 90% are singletons. The sequenced material came from peripheral blood. These receptors came from an older man with acute or convalescent COVID-19. Both conserved end residues are trimmed from each CDR3. A D gene is named only where the DNA matches it firmly. Size is stated for part of the rows, as once, few or many counts, or as a class when the clone is expanded.

>TRBJ2-7|TRBD2|TRBV5-8|-
ASRPPGGSYEQY
>TRBJ1-5|-|TRBV4-3|-
ASSQEWGGRQPQH
>TRBJ1-1|-|TRBV9|-
ASSVGDQGPGTEAF
>TRBJ2-1|-|TRBV6-2/TRBV6-3|-
ASSSSIRYLNNEQF
>TRBJ1-2|-|TRBV6-5|-
ASSLQGGFYGYT
>TRBJ1-5|TRBD1|TRBV10-3|-
AISEGQGLNQPQH
>TRBJ2-2|-|TRBV12-1|-
ASSFYGGGGELF
>TRBJ2-1|-|TRBV7-2|-
ASSLVRGEQF
>TRBJ1-1|-|TRBV11-2|-
ASRFSPTGNTEAF
>TRBJ2-3|-|TRBV24-1|-
ATSDLGRTADLTDTQY
>TRBJ2-1|TRBD1|TRBV11-2|-
ASSLTGGSYNEQF
>TRBJ1-2|TRBD1|TRBV27|-
ASTGQGANYGYT
>TRBJ1-1|-|TRBV5-1|-
ASSLAQGPHTEAF
>TRBJ1-1|TRBD1|TRBV27|-
ASCRGLGTEAF
>TRBJ2-1|TRBD2|TRBV11-3|-
ASSLDPLAGGNEQF
>TRBJ1-5|-|TRBV6-6|once
ASSTNSQSNQPQH
>TRBJ2-1|TRBD1|TRBV27|-
ASSSRTGGDEQF
>TRBJ2-2|-|TRBV25-1|-
ASSEGRGRKHGELF
>TRBJ1-2|-|TRBV4-3|-
ASSQEWSGGGYT
>TRBJ2-5|TRBD2|TRBV28|-
ASRGTSGRRGETQY
>TRBJ2-3|-|TRBV6-5|-
ASSYSGLITDTQY
>TRBJ1-4|TRBD1|TRBV12-3/TRBV12-4|once
ASRRTGDEKLF
>TRBJ2-3|TRBD2|TRBV30|-
AWVPGLAGVSPDTQY
>TRBJ1-2|-|TRBV6-2/TRBV6-3|few
ASSRQAIYGYT
>TRBJ1-1|-|TRBV6-5|few
ASSYLSDNPGTEAF
>TRBJ2-7|TRBD2|TRBV4-1|-
ASSPPQGTSGILPFEQY
>TRBJ1-5|TRBD1|TRBV2|-
ASSRSPTGNNQPQH
>TRBJ2-1|-|TRBV25-1|once
ASRGSRSYNEQF
>TRBJ2-1|TRBD2|TRBV28|-
ASSVEGWWTSGRDNEQF